One and the same sample provided the 8 T cell receptor beta chains below, sequenced in a study of CD8 T cells in Susac syndrome. Roughly 0.45 to 1 ug RNA was reverse transcribed with random hexamers. TCRdb re-called the immunoSEQ multiplex PCR reads through MiXCR, storing one row per CDR3 protein. The sample holds under 95,000 distinct CDR3 sequences, 90% to 95% seen once. Material for sequencing was CD4+ T cells from PBMCs. Receptor source: a human donor with Susac syndrome.

As regards this clonotype: At one end, the junction sequence differs from germline, possibly due to a read error. The chain uses TRBV7-2 and TRBJ2-7; TRBD1 matches 11 bases. The CDR3 runs 14 residues. Germline-derived CDR1 and CDR2 are SGHTA and FQGNSA. CDR3 amino acids: CASSLARTGGVSGF. As DNA, the CDR3 is TGTGCCAGCAGCTTAGCGAGGACAGGGGGCGTCTCAGGATTC. Full variable domain (outside the CDR3, taken from reference TRBV7-2 and TRBJ2-7): GAGVSQSPSNKVTEKGKDVELRCDPISGHTALYWYRQSLGQGLEFLIYFQGNSAPDKSGLPSDRFSAERTGGSVSTLTIQRTQQEDSAVYLCASSLARTGGVSGFGPGTRLTVT.

This clonotype was seen once. The genes are TRBV4-3 and TRBJ2-3; D unresolved. CDR3 length: 14 residues. With 1 base removed from V and 4 bases from J, the gap between germline ends came to 9 bases. The germline CDR1 and CDR2 sequences are LGHNA and YSLEER. CDR3 bases: TGCGCCAGCAGCCAAGGCGTTAGGTCAGATACGCAGTATTTT. It translates to CASSQGVRSDTQYF.

Only one count was recorded for this clonotype. The chain links TRBV15 to TRBJ2-3, with no clear D. The CDR3 totals 12 residues. Trimming pared 1 base from V and 5 bases from J, leaving 4 bases between. Per germline, CDR1 LNHNV and CDR2 YYDKDF (reference sequence). In nucleotides, the CDR3 is TGTGCCACCAGCAGAGTTAGAGATACGCAGTATTTT. It is translated as CATSRVRDTQYF.

The gene calls are TRBV9 and TRBJ2-1, with D perhaps matching TRBD2 (6 bases). The germline V and J ends were trimmed by 1 base and 7 bases, with 18 bases remaining between them. CDR1 is SGDLS and CDR2 is YYNGEE in the germline V gene. The CDR3 loop spans 16 amino acids. CDR3 nucleotides: TGTGCCAGCAGCGTACCCACGGGACTTGGGGGTAATGAGCAGTTCTTC. Its protein product is CASSVPTGLGGNEQFF.

This clonotype was seen only once. The gene calls are TRBV18 and TRBJ1-6; D is unclear. The V gene's germline CDR1 is KGHSH and CDR2 LQKENI. With 2 bases removed from V and 10 bases from J, the gap between germline ends came to 12 bases. CDR3 size: 14 residues. The CDR3 loop reads CASSPDRALSPLHF. In nucleotides, the CDR3 is TGTGCCAGCTCACCAGACCGGGCGTTGTCACCCCTCCACTTT.

This clonotype was recorded once. The V gene is TRBV6-5, the J gene TRBJ2-5; 7 bases fit TRBD1. Germline assignment: CDR1 MNHEY and CDR2 SVGAGI. Trimming cost V 5 bases and J 4 bases; bases outside gene matches: 10. The CDR3 has 15 amino acids. The DNA of the CDR3 is TGTGCCAGCAGTAGCCTACAGGGGCGCCGAGAGACCCAGTACTTC. It encodes CASSSLQGRRETQYF.

The chain recombines TRBV20-1 with TRBJ1-4; D gene uncertain. Germline lookup yields CDR1 DFQATT and CDR2 SNEGSKA (reference sequence). Deletions cut 1 base from V and 7 bases from J, with 10 bases between. CDR3 length: 13 residues. CDR3 coding DNA: TGCAGTGCTAGAGTCCAAGGCCGTGAAAAACTGTTTTTT. This sequence encodes CSARVQGREKLFF.

The V call is TRBV7-8, the J call TRBJ1-2; D is unresolved. This CDR3 region has 13 residues. The V and J ends lost 3 bases and 1 base respectively, with 6 bases between them. In germline, CDR1 is SGHVS, CDR2 FQNEAQ. This CDR3 is CASSLSVNYGYTF. In DNA, the CDR3 is TGTGCCAGCAGCTTGTCGGTTAACTATGGCTACACCTTC.